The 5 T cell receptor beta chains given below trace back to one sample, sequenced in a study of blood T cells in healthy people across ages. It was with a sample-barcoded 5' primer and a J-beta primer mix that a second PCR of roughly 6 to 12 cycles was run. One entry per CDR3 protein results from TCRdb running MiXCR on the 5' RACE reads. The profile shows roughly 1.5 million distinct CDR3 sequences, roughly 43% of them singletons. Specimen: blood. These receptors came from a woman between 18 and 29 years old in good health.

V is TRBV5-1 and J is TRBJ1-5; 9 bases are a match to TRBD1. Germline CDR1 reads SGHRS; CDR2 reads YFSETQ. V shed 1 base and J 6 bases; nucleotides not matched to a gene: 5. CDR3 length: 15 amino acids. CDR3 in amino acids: CASSLKTGGGQPQHF. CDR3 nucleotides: TGCGCCAGCAGCTTGAAAACAGGGGGCGGTCAGCCCCAGCATTTT.

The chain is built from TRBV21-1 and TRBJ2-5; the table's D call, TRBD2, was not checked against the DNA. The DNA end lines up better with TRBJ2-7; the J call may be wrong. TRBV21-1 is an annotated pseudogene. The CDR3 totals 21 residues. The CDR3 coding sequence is TGTGCCAGCAGCAAAGGAAGACTAGCGGGCATTGAACGCCCTTACGGCGGCGAGCAGTACTTC. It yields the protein CASSKGRLAGIERPYGGEQYF.

As DNA, the CDR3 is TGTGCCAGCAGCCCCATAGCGGGGGGGTTCCACAATGAGCAGTTCTTC. Residues: CASSPIAGGFHNEQFF. This chain connects TRBV12-3 or TRBV12-4 to TRBJ2-1; 11 bases are shared with TRBD2. Trimming removed 6 bases from V and 5 bases from J; junction bases left unmatched: 9. This CDR3 has 16 amino acids.

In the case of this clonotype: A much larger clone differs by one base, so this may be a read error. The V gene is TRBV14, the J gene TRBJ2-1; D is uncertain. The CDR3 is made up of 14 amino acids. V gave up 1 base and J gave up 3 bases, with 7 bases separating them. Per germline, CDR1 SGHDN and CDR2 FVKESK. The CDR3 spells CASSQARGYNEQFF. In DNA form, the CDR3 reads TGTGCCAGCAGCCAAGCTCGCGGCTACAATGAGCAGTTCTTC.

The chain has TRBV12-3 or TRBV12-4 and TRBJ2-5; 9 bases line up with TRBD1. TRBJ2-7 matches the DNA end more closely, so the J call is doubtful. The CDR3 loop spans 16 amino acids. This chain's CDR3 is CASSLSGTGIIHEQYF. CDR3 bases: TGTGCCAGCAGTTTATCCGGGACAGGGATCATCCACGAGCAGTACTTC.